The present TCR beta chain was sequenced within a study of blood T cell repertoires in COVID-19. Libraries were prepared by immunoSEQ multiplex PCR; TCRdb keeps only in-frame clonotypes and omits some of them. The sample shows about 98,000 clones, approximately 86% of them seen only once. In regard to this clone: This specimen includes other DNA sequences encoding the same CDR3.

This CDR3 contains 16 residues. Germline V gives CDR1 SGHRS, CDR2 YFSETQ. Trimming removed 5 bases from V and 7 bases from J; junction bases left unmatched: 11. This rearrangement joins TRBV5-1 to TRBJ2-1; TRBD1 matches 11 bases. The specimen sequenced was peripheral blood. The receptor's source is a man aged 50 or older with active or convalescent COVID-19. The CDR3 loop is CASSLGGQGAWNEQFF. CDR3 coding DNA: TGCGCCAGCAGTTTAGGAGGACAGGGGGCCTGGAATGAGCAGTTCTTC.